This T cell receptor beta chain originates from a study of blood T cell repertoires in COVID-19 (dated by TCRdb to the early 2020s). Looking at the study overall: Samples from collaborators originated in the United States, Italy and Spain and spanned both the acute and convalescent phases of COVID-19. Deeply sampled blood TCRbeta repertoires from subjects exposed to, actively infected with, or recovered from COVID-19 were included in the dataset. HLA class I and class II types, where available, came from metadata supplied by the sample provider rather than from assay-based typing. The material from the prospective study consisted of cDNA or gDNA derived from T cells, B-cell-depleted T cells, or PBMCs. The repertoires were released in a freely available public database meant as a resource for research on the immune response to SARS-CoV-2. The samples were drawn from the first 160 participants of the ongoing ImmuneRACE study and from some 1,300 subjects provided by 6 global collaborators. Sample metadata almost always included a de-identified subject ID, COVID-19 status, age in years and sex. Here is what the overall study found, with its caveats: The amount of clinical and demographic metadata varied by source and participant and was provided uncurated.

TCRbeta CDR3 regions were amplified from genomic DNA using the immunoSEQ Assay, a bias-controlled multiplex PCR. The published analysis was carried out like this. The number of nucleated cells in each sample was estimated from the amplification of reference gene primers within the assay. To quantify the absolute abundance of each unique TCRbeta CDR3 rearrangement, sequence reads were collapsed and filtered. For each sample, productive Simpson clonality was calculated as the square root of Simpson's diversity index over productive rearrangements. TCRdb limited this immuneACCESS table to in-frame rearrangements with V and J called. A share of clones is missing; checked studies link under half to unresolved V genes, and the rest is unexplained. V, J and clone size were drawn from that table, and D and trimming were deduced from the DNA. This sample is represented by some 140,000 clones; over 80% of them were singletons. The leading ten clones occupy less than 2.5% of the sample.

Regarding this clone: Its binding antigen is unknown. No clone much larger than this one lies a single base away; base qualities are absent.

Trimming takes 6 bases from V and 10 bases from J, and the germline ends sit 10 bases apart. The CDR3 starts with the cysteine, ends with the phenylalanine, and has 11 residues. The entry retains the CDR3 DNA only, 33 bases that are in frame from base 1. Whole blood was collected in K2EDTA tubes by collaborating institutions according to the institutions' own protocols. For TCRbeta analysis, collaborators shipped samples in one of three forms: frozen whole blood, isolated PBMCs, or DNA extracted from either of those sample types. Sequencing was done on a sample of peripheral blood. The chain couples TRBV12-3 or TRBV12-4 to TRBJ2-1; the D gene is perhaps TRBD2, on 6 matching bases. This sequence was found in a man over 45 with active COVID-19. The DNA sequence is TGTGCCAGCAGCCCAGGAGGGGAGCAGTTCTTC. This encodes CASSPGGEQFF.